The 2 T cell receptor beta chains in this list originate from one sample, sequenced in a study of synovial regulatory T cells in juvenile arthritis. Libraries were prepared by immunoSEQ multiplex PCR; TCRdb keeps only in-frame clonotypes and omits some of them. This sample contains roughly 1,500 clones. The synovial samples were synovial fluid, paired with peripheral blood from each active arthritis patient. Sequencing was performed on Treg cells from the synovium. Receptors were obtained from a donor between 2 and 29 years old with juvenile idiopathic arthritis.

This clone is deemed medium-sized by its frequency. The chain couples TRBV2 to TRBJ2-7. The CDR3 sequence is 15 residues long. DNA for this receptor is not on file. The germline V gene encodes CDR1 SNHLY and CDR2 FYNNEI. The chain's CDR3 is CASSEDGAIIVEQYF.

This clone is deemed medium-sized by its frequency. CDR3 loop: CSVATSGLVDHEQFF. This rearrangement joins TRBV29-1 to TRBJ2-1; the D call from TCRdb, TRBD2, cannot be confirmed without DNA. Per the germline V gene, CDR1 is SQVTM and CDR2 is ANQGSEA. The CDR3 has 15 residues. No DNA is given.